The rows below give T cell receptor beta chains drawn from one sample of a study of sequential checkpoint blockade in melanoma. The table came from immunoSEQ multiplex PCR; TCRdb's copy has only in-frame clones and leaves some out. In the table there are around 4,600 clones, roughly a quarter of which are singletons. Source: tumor tissue (inferred from file names), taken from a patient given nivolumab and ipilimumab in sequence. These receptor sequences come from a human donor with melanoma. Each CDR3 is given with its conserved first and last residue. D genes are given only for firm matches. The listing skips clone size in some rows; elsewhere it reads once, few, many or a size class.

TRBJ2-1,.,.,TRBV19,TGTGCCAGTAAATCCCTCCAGGGGTGGTACAATGAGCAGTTCTTC,CASKSLQGWYNEQFF
TRBJ1-5,.,few,TRBV23-1,TGCGCCAGCAGCCTAAGAGCGAATCAGCCCCAGCATTTT,CASSLRANQPQHF
TRBJ2-5,.,.,TRBV7-8,TGTGCCAGCAGCTTTGGCAGACAAGAGACCCAGTACTTC,CASSFGRQETQYF
TRBJ2-6,.,.,TRBV6-8,TGTGCCAGCAAGCTAAGCTCTGGGGCCAACGTCCTGACTTTC,CASKLSSGANVLTF
TRBJ1-1,.,.,TRBV15,TGTGCCACCAGCAGCGTAAGAGGGAAAACTGAAGCTTTCTTT,CATSSVRGKTEAFF
TRBJ2-1,TRBD2,.,TRBV10-2,TGCGCCAGCAGTGTTGCTAGCGGGGGGAGGAGTGAGCAGTTCTTC,CASSVASGGRSEQFF
TRBJ1-5,TRBD1,.,TRBV19,TGTGCCAGTAATTCTCCGGGACAGGGGATTAGCAATCAGCCCCAGCATTTT,CASNSPGQGISNQPQHF
TRBJ2-4,TRBD1,few,TRBV9,TGTGCCAGCAGTTCTAGGACAGGAGAAAACATTCAGTACTTC,CASSSRTGENIQYF
TRBJ2-5,TRBD1,.,TRBV6-8,TGTGCCAGCAGTTACGGGGACAGGGGCCAAGAGACCCAGTACTTC,CASSYGDRGQETQYF
TRBJ1-3,.,.,TRBV19,TGTGCCAGTAGTACCGGAGACAGTACTGGAAACACCATATATTTT,CASSTGDSTGNTIYF
TRBJ2-7,.,.,TRBV6-8,TGTGCCAGCAGTTCATTAGGGCGTACCGAGCAGTACTTC,CASSSLGRTEQYF
TRBJ2-7,.,.,TRBV11-3,TGTGCCAGCAGCTTGGGGCATTCGCCGTGGGATGAGCAGTACTTC,CASSLGHSPWDEQYF
TRBJ2-7,TRBD1,once,TRBV29-1,TGCAGCGGGACGGACAGGTTAGGTGGCGAGCAGTACTTC,CSGTDRLGGEQYF
TRBJ1-1,.,.,TRBV10-2,TGCGCCAGCAGTGAAAAGGACACTGAAGCTTTCTTT,CASSEKDTEAFF
TRBJ1-2,.,.,TRBV28,TGTGCCAGCAGGGACAGCGCCTATGGCTACACCTTC,CASRDSAYGYTF
TRBJ1-5,.,few,TRBV19,TGTGCCAGTGCCTGGGGGGGAAGTCAGCCCCAGCATTTT,CASAWGGSQPQHF
TRBJ2-7,TRBD2,few,TRBV25-1,TGTGCCAGCAGTGAATTTGTAGCGGGGTCCTCCTACGAGCAGTACTTC,CASSEFVAGSSYEQYF
TRBJ2-3,.,.,TRBV18,TGTGCCAGCTCACCGGGGGGCCCGGCCCTATCGGATACGCAGTATTTT,CASSPGGPALSDTQYF
TRBJ1-2,TRBD1,few,TRBV6-8,TGTGCCAGCAGTCCCGGACAGGCCCCTAACATCTATGGCTACACCTTC,CASSPGQAPNIYGYTF
TRBJ2-7,TRBD2,few,TRBV6-8,TGTGCCAGCAGTTACTCCGCTCTAGCGGGATCCTACGAGCAGTACTTC,CASSYSALAGSYEQYF
TRBJ2-5,TRBD2,.,TRBV14,TGTGCCAGCAGCCATTGGACTAGCGGGGACAAAGAGACCCAGTACTTC,CASSHWTSGDKETQYF
TRBJ2-3,.,medium-sized,TRBV11-3,TGTGCCAGCAGCTTCCGGGGGCGAGGAGATACGCAGTATTTT,CASSFRGRGDTQYF
TRBJ2-2,TRBD2,few,TRBV5-1,TGCGCCAGCAGCTTGGACGCGGGGGGCGTAGCGAACACCGGGGAGCTGTTTTTT,CASSLDAGGVANTGELFF
TRBJ2-3,TRBD2,many,TRBV6-8,TGTGCCAGCAGACTAGCGGGGGGGCTCGGAACGCAGTATTTT,CASRLAGGLGTQYF
TRBJ2-7,TRBD1,.,TRBV6-8,TGTGCCAGCAGTTCACCGGGACAGGGGGCCTACGAGCAGTACTTC,CASSSPGQGAYEQYF
TRBJ2-7,TRBD1,few,TRBV6-8,TGTGCCAGCAGTACCCAAGGGACAGGGGGCTACGAGCAGTACTTC,CASSTQGTGGYEQYF
TRBJ2-5,.,medium-sized,TRBV18,TGTGCCAGCTCCCGTGAGAGATACAGCCAAGAGACCCAGTACTTC,CASSRERYSQETQYF
TRBJ2-7,TRBD1,.,TRBV28,TGTGCCAGCAGTTCACCAGGGGGACGCTCCTACGAGCAGTACTTC,CASSSPGGRSYEQYF
TRBJ1-1,.,few,TRBV30,TGTGCCTGGAGGCGGGGTAGGGACACTGAAGCTTTCTTT,CAWRRGRDTEAFF
TRBJ1-2,.,.,TRBV4-1,TGCGCCAGCAGCCAAGACAGGGTAACTAACTATGGCTACACCTTC,CASSQDRVTNYGYTF
TRBJ1-1,.,.,TRBV19,TGTGCCAGTAGCAGGGATACTGAAGCTTTCTTT,CASSRDTEAFF
TRBJ2-7,.,medium-sized,TRBV28,TGTGCCAGCAGCTCCCATGGCGGCGGGGCCTGGGAGCAGTACTTC,CASSSHGGGAWEQYF
TRBJ2-7,.,.,TRBV7-6,TGTGCCAGCAGCTTCGGGCCGCCCGGCGAGGAGCAGTACTTC,CASSFGPPGEEQYF
TRBJ1-1,.,.,TRBV19,TGTGCCAGTAGTTCCCTTGGGGCTGGGAGCACTGAAGCTTTCTTT,CASSSLGAGSTEAFF
TRBJ2-3,.,medium-sized,TRBV28,TGTGCCAGCAGTTTCGGATACACAGATACGCAGTATTTT,CASSFGYTDTQYF
TRBJ2-7,.,.,TRBV19,TGTGCCAGTAGTAATCAACATCAGTACGAGCAGTACTTC,CASSNQHQYEQYF
TRBJ1-2,TRBD1,many,TRBV11-3,TGTGCCAGCAGCCGCGGGGGACAGGCCTATGGCTACACCTTC,CASSRGGQAYGYTF
TRBJ2-2,.,many,TRBV11-3,TGTGCCAGCAGCTCCGGGACAACGAACACCGGGGAGCTGTTTTTT,CASSSGTTNTGELFF
TRBJ2-3,TRBD2,many,TRBV11-3,TGTGCCAGCAGAAGTGGACTAGCGGGTCCAGATACGCAGTATTTT,CASRSGLAGPDTQYF
TRBJ2-4,TRBD1,few,TRBV11-3,TGTGCCAGCAGCTTGTCCGGGACAGGGCAGAACATTCAGTACTTC,CASSLSGTGQNIQYF
TRBJ2-5,.,.,TRBV6-7,TGTGCCTTCTCTCTTCAGGTAGCGAGACATACTTCGGGAGAGACCCAGTACTTC,CAFSLQVARHTSGETQYF
TRBJ2-5,TRBD2,few,TRBV15,TGTGCCACCACCCGGGGGGGTGGGCAAGAGACCCAGTACTTC,CATTRGGGQETQYF
TRBJ2-7,.,large,TRBV11-3,TGTGCCAGCAGCGAGGCCGTCTCCCCCAATTACGAGCAGTACTTC,CASSEAVSPNYEQYF
TRBJ2-1,TRBD2,.,TRBV5-1,TGCGCCAGCAGCTTGATCCGGGAGGGATACAATGAGCAGTTCTTC,CASSLIREGYNEQFF
TRBJ2-2,TRBD1,many,TRBV11-3,TGTGCCAGCAGCTTACAGGACAGGGGACCAACCGGGGAGCTGTTTTTT,CASSLQDRGPTGELFF
TRBJ2-1,TRBD1,few,TRBV11-3,TGTGCCAGCAGCCAGGGGGTGGTACAGGGTAATGAGCAGTTCTTC,CASSQGVVQGNEQFF
TRBJ2-1,.,few,TRBV7-2,TGTGCCAGCAGCCGAGAAATCTACAATGAGCAGTTCTTC,CASSREIYNEQFF
TRBJ1-1,.,few,TRBV6-8,TGTGCCAGCAGACCCGATCGCCCAGGGGCGGGACAGAACACTGAAGCTTTCTTT,CASRPDRPGAGQNTEAFF